The 30 T cell receptor beta chains listed next were all sequenced from one sample in a study of T cells in Graves' hyperthyroidism and ophthalmopathy. The source material, RNA transcripts, was used to amplify TCR beta CDR3 regions. With the HTBI primer set, the TCR CDR3 went through a first round of RT-PCR. Each CDR3 protein is one row after TCRdb ran MiXCR on the multiplex PCR reads. The table includes 96,000 or so distinct CDR3 sequences, 51% detected once. Sample: blood. The receptors were gathered from a woman in her thirties or forties with Graves' hyperthyroidism.

CDR3 nucleotides: TGTGCCAGCAGCTTGGGGAGACAGCCCCAGCATTTT. It translates to CASSLGRQPQHF. The chain recombines TRBV5-5 with TRBJ1-5; D not certain. The CDR3 sequence is 12 residues long. Germline assignment: CDR1 SGHKS and CDR2 YYEKEE (reference sequence). Between the trimmed V and J ends, which lost 0 bases and 7 bases, there was a span of 5 bases.

This clonotype was recorded at least ten times. CDR3 sequence: CASSRTGGDEQYF. CDR3 nucleotide sequence: TGCGCCAGCAGCAGGACAGGGGGCGACGAGCAGTACTTC. This rearrangement joins TRBV5-1 to TRBJ2-7; 11 bases line up with TRBD1. The CDR3 length is 13 residues. Germline CDR1 SGHRS, CDR2 YFSETQ. The trim removed 4 bases at V and 5 bases at J, leaving 2 bases unmatched.

On this clonotype itself: A much bigger clone sits one base away, suggesting this may be a read error. This chain uses TRBV5-1 with TRBJ2-2; 9 nucleotides agree with TRBD2. CDR1 is SGHRS, CDR2 YFSETQ, per germline. V dropped 3 bases and J dropped 0; count of bases not matched to a gene: 3. The CDR3 runs 16 residues. The CDR3 region is CASSSTSGTNTGELFF. The CDR3 DNA reads as TGCGCCAGCAGCTCGACTAGCGGAACGAACACCGGGGAGCTGTTTTTT.

The rearrangement links TRBV20-1 to TRBJ1-2; 12 bases align to TRBD1. The ends lost 7 bases at V and 4 bases at J; junction bases unmatched: 10. From germline, CDR1 is DFQATT and CDR2 SNEGSKA (reference sequence). This CDR3 contains 15 residues. Here the CDR3 DNA reads TGCAGTGTAGGGGGACAGGGGGCAAGTCGCTATGGCTACACCTTC. This sequence encodes CSVGGQGASRYGYTF.

V and J are TRBV10-3 and TRBJ1-2; D possibly corresponds to TRBD1 (5 bases). The CDR3 extends over 17 amino acids. CDR1 and CDR2 from the germline V gene are ENHRY and SYGVKD. V lost 2 bases and J lost 7, with 23 bases in between. Here the CDR3 DNA reads TGTGCCATCAGTGAGAGCGGTGCGAGGGGCGCAATGCTTGGCTACACCTTC. Translated: CAISESGARGAMLGYTF.

This clonotype was recorded at least ten times. The chain combines TRBV7-9 with TRBJ1-1; a possible D gene is TRBD1 (6 bases). The V end was cut by 2 bases, the J end by 7 bases, with 14 bases between. This CDR3 comprises 14 residues. The germline CDR1 and CDR2 sequences are SEHNR and FQNEAQ (reference sequence). The CDR3 nucleotides are TGTGCCAGCAGCTTACGGGACACGCGAGATGAAGCTTTCTTT. Residues: CASSLRDTRDEAFF.

A remark on this clonotype: One junction end disagrees with the germline gene, perhaps due to a read error. The chain's CDR3 is CSVTAGGRYERYF. Here the CDR3 DNA reads TGCAGCGTTACAGCGGGAGGGCGTTACGAGCGGTACTTC. The V gene is TRBV29-1, the J gene TRBJ2-7; 10 bases align to TRBD2. The CDR3 runs 13 residues. Germline V CDR1 and CDR2: SQVTM, ANQGSEA.

The CDR3 region has the DNA TGTGCCAGCAGTCCCAGCGCTCGGGGGCGGGAGATGATGACCCAGTACTTC. It translates to CASSPSARGREMMTQYF. This rearrangement joins TRBV7-1 to TRBJ2-5; D is possibly TRBD2 (7 bases). TRBV7-1 is an ORF, and what it does is uncertain. The CDR3 has 17 residues. V gave up 6 bases and J gave up 7 bases, with 27 bases separating them.

This clonotype qualifies as large. This rearrangement joins TRBV24-1 to TRBJ1-2; D is undetermined. V dropped 3 bases and J dropped 8 bases, with 15 bases sitting between them. The CDR3 is made up of 14 amino acids. The germline V gene encodes CDR1 KGHDR and CDR2 SFDVKD. DNA of the CDR3: TGTGCCACCAGTGATAGAGGTCTGGGTATGGGCTACACCTTC. This gives the protein CATSDRGLGMGYTF.

A remark on this clonotype: An end of the junction differs from the germline gene, which may be a read error. The chain joins TRBV20-1 to TRBJ2-3, with TRBD2 matching over 8 bases. CDR1 is DFQATT and CDR2 is SNEGSKA in the germline V gene (reference sequence). This CDR3 has 13 residues. CDR3 sequence: CSVRAGDTNTQYF. The DNA of the CDR3 is TGCAGTGTACGAGCGGGGGACACAAATACGCAGTATTTT.

For this clonotype: This may be a read error: a much more frequent sequence differs by one nucleotide. The rearrangement joins TRBV4-1 to TRBJ2-7; D gene uncertain. V lost 1 base and J 2 bases, leaving 6 bases between the germline ends. The length of the CDR3 is 13 residues. Germline lookup yields CDR1 MGHRA and CDR2 YSYEKL. The CDR3 nucleotides are TGCGCCAGCAGCCAAGGTGCTACCTACGAGCAGTACTTC. Residues: CASSQGATYEQYF.

The chain joins TRBV24-1 to TRBJ2-2; 7 bases match TRBD1. J gave up 7 bases and V 10 bases, and 8 bases lay outside the gene matches. The CDR3 has 13 amino acids. Germline CDR1 reads KGHDR; CDR2 reads SFDVKD. The CDR3 sequence is CATGDRGYGELFF. The CDR3, as DNA: TGTGCCACTGGGGACAGAGGTTACGGGGAGCTGTTTTTT.

There are many counts of this clonotype. V is TRBV19 and J is TRBJ1-5, with TRBD1 matching over 11 bases. The CDR3 totals 16 residues. With V trimmed by 3 bases and J by 4 bases, 5 bases remained unmatched. Per germline, CDR1 LNHDA and CDR2 SQIVND (reference sequence). The CDR3 coding sequence is TGTGCCAGTAGTATTGGACAGGGGGCTTTTAATCAGCCCCAGCATTTT. As protein: CASSIGQGAFNQPQHF.

Of note for this clonotype: Possible read error: a much larger clone is one base away. The rearrangement joins TRBV2 to TRBJ1-4; D is unresolved. CDR3 length: 9 amino acids. Germline-derived CDR1 and CDR2 are SNHLY and FYNNEI. The CDR3 here is CASSERLLF. CDR3 nucleotides: TGTGCCAGCAGTGAAAGGCTGCTTTTT.

This clonotype was seen repeatedly, ten times or more. The rearrangement links TRBV5-1 to TRBJ1-1; 7 bases are shared with TRBD1. CDR1 and CDR2 from the germline V gene are SGHRS and YFSETQ. The V segment lost 4 bases and the J segment 1 base; nucleotides outside the gene matches: 4. The CDR3 runs to 14 residues. Here the CDR3 DNA reads TGCGCCAGCAGCCGACAGGGTCAGAACACTGAAGCTTTCTTT. Its translation is CASSRQGQNTEAFF.

This clonotype was picked up many times. A much larger clone lies one base from this, so it may be a read error. CDR3 region: CAIRGLAGELFF. The CDR3 bases are TGTGCCATCAGAGGGTTAGCCGGGGAGCTGTTTTTT. The chain combines TRBV10-3 with TRBJ2-2, with D unclear. Trimming took off 6 bases at V and 6 bases at J, with 8 bases between the two ends. The CDR3 loop spans 12 amino acids. The V gene's germline CDR1 is ENHRY and CDR2 SYGVKD.

The rearrangement links TRBV7-3 to TRBJ2-3, with TRBD2 as a possible D gene (7 bases). Germline CDR1 and CDR2: SGHTA and FQGTGA. The CDR3 has 19 residues. V was shortened by 3 bases and J by 5 bases, with 27 bases between the two germline ends. The CDR3 sequence is CASSFRRVGRGRGIDTQYF. The CDR3 coding sequence is TGTGCCAGCAGCTTTCGGCGTGTGGGGAGGGGGAGAGGGATAGATACGCAGTATTTT.

Ten or more counts support this clonotype. The rearrangement uses TRBV7-9 and TRBJ2-7, with D perhaps TRBD1 or TRBD2 (5 bases each). There are 14 residues in the CDR3. V shed 3 bases and J shed 0 bases, with 9 bases lying between them. From germline, CDR1 is SEHNR and CDR2 FQNEAQ (reference sequence). Written as DNA, the CDR3 is TGTGCCAGCAGCTTGGGGACGGTCTCCTACGAGCAGTACTTC. Amino acids: CASSLGTVSYEQYF.

Note on this clonotype: The germline gene is not matched at one end of the junction; a read error may be the cause. The chain combines TRBV2 with TRBJ1-1, with unresolved D. This CDR3 spans 15 amino acids. CDR1 is SNHLY, CDR2 FYNNEI, per germline. CDR3 DNA: TGTGCCAGCAGTGTCTCTGCAGGTACGAGGGCTGAAGTTTTCTTT. This sequence encodes CASSVSAGTRAEVFF.

The chain recombines TRBV13 with TRBJ1-6, with TRBD1 identical over 7 bases. The V segment lost 5 bases and the J segment 9 bases; nucleotides outside the gene matches: 7. Germline V gene data show CDR1 as PRHDT and CDR2 as FYEKMQ (reference sequence). The CDR3 spans 14 residues. The CDR3 nucleotides are TGTGCCAGCAGCCCCTTAGGGGGCGGTTCACCCCTCCACTTT. Encoded protein: CASSPLGGGSPLHF.

This clonotype came up once. The CDR3 end shows no conserved phenylalanine or tryptophan, and so a read error is likely. The chain is built from TRBV15 and TRBJ2-7; 10 bases align to TRBD1. This CDR3 spans 15 amino acids. The germline gives CDR1 LNHNV, CDR2 YYDKDF (reference sequence). CDR3 coding DNA: TGTGCCAGCAGCAGGGACCGGGACAGGGGCTACGAGCAGTACCTC. Translating gives CASSRDRDRGYEQYL.

The chain is built from TRBV7-2 and TRBJ1-2; TRBD1 matches 7 bases. Germline CDR1 SGHTA, CDR2 FQGNSA. Trimming at V came to 0 bases and at J to 4 bases, leaving 5 bases not matched to a gene. This CDR3 contains 15 residues. The CDR3 DNA sequence: TGTGCCAGCAGCTTAGCGCCGGACAGGCCCTATGGCTACACCTTC. Its translation is CASSLAPDRPYGYTF.

The chain links TRBV28 to TRBJ2-5; 10 nucleotides line up with TRBD2. In germline, CDR1 is MDHEN, CDR2 SYDVKM. This CDR3 region has 14 residues. The V gene end was trimmed by 10 bases and the J gene end by 11 bases; junction bases not matched to a gene: 16. As DNA, the CDR3 is TGTGCCACCATTTCTAGCGGGAGTACCGGAGAGCAGTACTTC. It encodes CATISSGSTGEQYF.

The chain links TRBV7-4 to TRBJ2-2; 11 positions match TRBD2. The CDR3 is 18 residues long. The germline CDR1 and CDR2 sequences are SGHVT and SQSDAQ. V shed 5 bases, J shed 4 bases, and the junction held 12 bases outside the gene matches. The CDR3: CASSGRGLAERGTGELFF. The CDR3 DNA reads TGTGCCAGCAGCGGAAGGGGACTAGCGGAAAGGGGCACCGGGGAGCTGTTTTTT. The whole variable domain, filled in from reference TRBV7-4 and TRBJ2-2, reads GAGVSQSPRYKVAKRGRDVALRCDSISGHVTLYWYRQTLGQGSEVLTYSQSDAQRDKSGRPSGRFSAERPERSVSTLKIQRTEQGDSAVYLCASSGRGLAERGTGELFFGEGSRLTVL.

The chain joins TRBV9 to TRBJ2-7; 8 bases align to TRBD2. Germline V gene sequence: CDR1 SGDLS, CDR2 YYNGEE. V shed 0 bases, J shed 3 bases, and the junction held 2 bases outside the gene matches. This CDR3 comprises 14 residues. The CDR3 DNA reads TGTGCCAGCAGCGTAGGTCTAGCGGGCTACGAGCAGTACTTC. Amino acids: CASSVGLAGYEQYF.

There are many counts of this clonotype. DNA of the CDR3: TGCAGTGCTAGAGATGATGGGGGGCGCAGGTCCCACGAGCAGTACTTC. This codes for CSARDDGGRRSHEQYF. The chain joins TRBV20-1 to TRBJ2-7; D might be TRBD1 or TRBD2, each matching 6 bases. V lost 0 bases, J lost 5 bases, and 20 bases lay in between. The CDR3 runs 16 residues. From germline, CDR1 is DFQATT and CDR2 SNEGSKA (reference sequence).

About this clonotype: Compared with germline, one end of the junction differs, possibly owing to a read error. The genes are TRBV5-4 and TRBJ2-5; 7 nucleotides line up with TRBD2. This CDR3 is built from 13 residues. Germline CDR1 and CDR2: SGHNT and YYREEE (reference sequence). The CDR3 reads CAGSRGGQETQYF. CDR3 in DNA: TGTGCCGGCAGCCGGGGAGGGCAAGAGACCCAGTACTTC.

The chain carries TRBV20-1 and TRBJ1-2; 9 nucleotides match TRBD1. J lost 7 bases, V lost 5 bases, and 8 bases had no gene match. Germline CDR1 reads DFQATT; CDR2 reads SNEGSKA (reference sequence). The CDR3 runs to 13 residues. The CDR3 region has the DNA TGCAGTGCTTCTTTACAGGGGGCGGGTGGCTACACCTTC. This translates into CSASLQGAGGYTF.

This clonotype was detected ten times or more. The chain links TRBV5-1 to TRBJ1-3, with D unresolved. The CDR3 loop spans 15 amino acids. Trimming took off 3 bases at V and 6 bases at J, with 16 bases between the two ends. Germline V gene data show CDR1 as SGHRS and CDR2 as YFSETQ. CDR3 coding DNA: TGCGCCAGCAGCTGGTCACCCCAGGCTGAAAACACCATATATTTT. This encodes CASSWSPQAENTIYF.

Of note for this clonotype: A much larger clone lies a single base off, so this may be a read error. V is TRBV6-6 and J is TRBJ2-7, with TRBD2 as a possible D gene (5 bases). In germline, CDR1 is MNHNY, CDR2 SVGAGI (reference sequence). The CDR3 is made up of 13 amino acids. V was cut by 5 bases and J by 3 bases, with 11 bases left in between. The CDR3 region is CASSPLGSYEQYF. The CDR3 nucleotides are TGTGCCAGCAGTCCGCTGGGGAGCTACGAGCAGTACTTC.